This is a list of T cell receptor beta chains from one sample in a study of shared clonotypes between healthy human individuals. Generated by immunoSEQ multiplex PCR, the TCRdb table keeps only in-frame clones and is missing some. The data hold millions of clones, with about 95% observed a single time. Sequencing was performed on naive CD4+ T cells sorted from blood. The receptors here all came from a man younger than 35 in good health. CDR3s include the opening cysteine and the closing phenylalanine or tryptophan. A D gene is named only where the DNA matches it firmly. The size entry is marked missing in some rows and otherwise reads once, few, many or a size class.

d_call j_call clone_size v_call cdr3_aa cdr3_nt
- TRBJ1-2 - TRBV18 CASSPLPGPWTGYTF TGTGCCAGCTCACCACTACCGGGACCTTGGACGGGCTACACCTTC
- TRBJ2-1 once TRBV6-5 CATRSYNEQFF TGTGCCACCCGCTCCTACAATGAGCAGTTCTTC
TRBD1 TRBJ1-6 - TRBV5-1 CASTDRGTQNSPLHF TGCGCCAGCACGGACAGGGGAACTCAGAATTCACCCCTCCACTTT
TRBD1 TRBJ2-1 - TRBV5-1 CASSLQGAINGEQFF TGCGCCAGCAGCTTACAGGGGGCTATAAACGGGGAGCAGTTCTTC
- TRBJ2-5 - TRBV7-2 CASSLVGTQYF TGTGCCAGCAGCTTAGTGGGAACCCAGTACTTC
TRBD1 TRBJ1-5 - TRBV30 CACSTGDNQPQHF TGTGCCTGCTCGACAGGGGACAATCAGCCCCAGCATTTT
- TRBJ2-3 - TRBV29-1 CSVEGERSLYVTQYF TGCAGCGTTGAAGGCGAACGGTCCCTATACGTTACGCAGTATTTT
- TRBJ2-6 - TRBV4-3 CASSQTASFYSGANVLTF TGCGCCAGCAGCCAGACGGCTTCTTTCTACTCTGGGGCCAACGTCCTGACTTTC
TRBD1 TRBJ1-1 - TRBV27 CASNLRGEGTEAFF TGTGCCAGCAACCTCAGGGGGGAGGGCACTGAAGCTTTCTTT
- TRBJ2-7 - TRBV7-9 CASSGGSATYYEQYF TGTGCCAGCAGCGGAGGTTCGGCTACCTACTACGAGCAGTACTTC
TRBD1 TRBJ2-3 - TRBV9 CASSVGTGVSDTQYF TGTGCCAGCAGCGTAGGGACAGGGGTATCCGATACGCAGTATTTT
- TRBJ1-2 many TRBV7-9 CASSLEAGRGYGYTF TGTGCCAGCAGCTTAGAGGCGGGAAGGGGCTATGGCTACACCTTC
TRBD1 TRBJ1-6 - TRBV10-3 CAIKGDRGYNSPLHF TGTGCCATCAAAGGGGACAGGGGATATAATTCACCCCTCCACTTT
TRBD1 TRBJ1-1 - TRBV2 CASSVGQGGEAFF TGTGCCAGCAGTGTAGGACAGGGGGGAGAAGCTTTCTTT
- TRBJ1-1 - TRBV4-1 CATSPLTGSLLNTEAFF TGCGCCACCAGCCCTCTTACAGGGAGCCTTTTGAACACTGAAGCTTTCTTT
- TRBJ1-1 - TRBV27 CASGYPTGNTEAFF TGTGCCAGCGGGTATCCTACAGGGAACACTGAAGCTTTCTTT